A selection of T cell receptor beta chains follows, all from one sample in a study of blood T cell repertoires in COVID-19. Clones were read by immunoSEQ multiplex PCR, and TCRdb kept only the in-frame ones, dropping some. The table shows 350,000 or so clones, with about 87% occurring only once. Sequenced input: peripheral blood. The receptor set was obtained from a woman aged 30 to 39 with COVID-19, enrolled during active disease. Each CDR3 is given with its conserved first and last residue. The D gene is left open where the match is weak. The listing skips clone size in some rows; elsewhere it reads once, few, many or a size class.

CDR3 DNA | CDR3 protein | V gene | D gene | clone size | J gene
TGTGCCTGGAGTCCACGGACAGGGATTGGGGAGCAGTACTTC | CAWSPRTGIGEQYF | TRBV30 | TRBD1 | - | TRBJ2-7
TGTGCCAGCAGCTTATCCGGAGGGAGGGCCGTTGAGCAGTTCTTC | CASSLSGGRAVEQFF | TRBV7-9 | TRBD2 | few | TRBJ2-1
TGCGCCAGCAGCCGGGACATCCTCTCCTACGAGCAGTACTTC | CASSRDILSYEQYF | TRBV5-1 | - | - | TRBJ2-7
TGCGCCAGCAGCCAGGCGGGGGCGGGTGAAAAACTGTTTTTT | CASSQAGAGEKLFF | TRBV4-1 | - | - | TRBJ1-4
TGTGCCAGCAGCGGCACCACTAGCGATCACTTCTACGAGCAGTACTTC | CASSGTTSDHFYEQYF | TRBV3-1/TRBV3-2 | TRBD2 | - | TRBJ2-7
TGTGCCAGCACCCGAGTCACAGGCCCAGGAACTGAAGCTTTCTTT | CASTRVTGPGTEAFF | TRBV6-5 | - | once | TRBJ1-1
TGTGCCAGCAGCTCCCTTAGCGGGTACCAAGAGACCCAGTACTTC | CASSSLSGYQETQYF | TRBV9 | TRBD2 | - | TRBJ2-5
TGTGCCAGCAGCCCCCTCGCAACTAATGAAAAACTGTTTTTT | CASSPLATNEKLFF | TRBV3-1/TRBV3-2 | - | - | TRBJ1-4
TGTGCCAGCAGTTCTACCGGGACAGGGGGCGTATACGAGCAGTACTTC | CASSSTGTGGVYEQYF | TRBV28 | TRBD1 | - | TRBJ2-7
TGTGCCAGCAGTTTTTCCGGGACAGGGGATGGCTACACCTTC | CASSFSGTGDGYTF | TRBV28 | TRBD1 | - | TRBJ1-2
TGTGCCAGCTCACCACGAACAGGCAATCAGCCCCAGCATTTT | CASSPRTGNQPQHF | TRBV18 | - | - | TRBJ1-5
TGCAGTGCGGACAAGGACGGCGAGCAGTACTTC | CSADKDGEQYF | TRBV20-1 | - | once | TRBJ2-7
TGTGCCAGCGTACTAGGGAGCTCCTATAATTCACCCCTCCACTTT | CASVLGSSYNSPLHF | TRBV18 | - | - | TRBJ1-6
TGTGCCAGCAGTTCACGGGGGAATGAGCAGTTCTTC | CASSSRGNEQFF | TRBV6-5 | - | once | TRBJ2-1
TGTGCCAGCACCCAGGGACAGAGCACAGATACGCAGTATTTT | CASTQGQSTDTQYF | TRBV7-9 | TRBD1 | - | TRBJ2-3
TGTGCCAGCAGCTTAGTAGGACAGGGCTACGAGCAGTACTTC | CASSLVGQGYEQYF | TRBV7-2 | TRBD1 | once | TRBJ2-7
TGTGCCAGTAGTATCCCCGGGACAGTACGTGAAAAACTGTTTTTT | CASSIPGTVREKLFF | TRBV19 | TRBD1 | - | TRBJ1-4
TGTGCCAGCAGCAGACTAGACTACACAGATACGCAGTATTTT | CASSRLDYTDTQYF | TRBV4-2 | - | - | TRBJ2-3
TGTGCCAGCAGCCTCGGGACAGGGGTCTCCTACGAGCAGTACTTC | CASSLGTGVSYEQYF | TRBV28 | TRBD1 | few | TRBJ2-7
TGTGCCAGCAGCCAAGTGGGGCTACCCTACGAGCAGTACTTC | CASSQVGLPYEQYF | TRBV3-1/TRBV3-2 | - | - | TRBJ2-7
TGTGCCAGCAGTTCGCAGGGATGGCCAGATACGCAGTATTTT | CASSSQGWPDTQYF | TRBV6-5 | - | - | TRBJ2-3
TGTGCCAGCAGCAATGGGGGGGAGGGCTACGAGCAGTACTTC | CASSNGGEGYEQYF | TRBV9 | TRBD2 | - | TRBJ2-7
TGTGCCATCACGGCGGCCAGTTCCTACGAGCAGTACTTC | CAITAASSYEQYF | TRBV10-3 | - | - | TRBJ2-7
TGTGCCAGCTTCCGGGGTTATAATTCACCCCTCCACTTT | CASFRGYNSPLHF | TRBV6-6 | - | - | TRBJ1-6
TGTGCCATCAGTGACGCGTTAGGGGGTTCCACAGATACGCAGTATTTT | CAISDALGGSTDTQYF | TRBV10-3 | - | once | TRBJ2-3
TGTGCCTGTACGCTGGGACTAGCTCGCACAGATACGCAGTATTTT | CACTLGLARTDTQYF | TRBV30 | TRBD2 | - | TRBJ2-3
TGTGCCAGCAGTTTCGTGTCGGACACGCAGGGCTACACCTTC | CASSFVSDTQGYTF | TRBV28 | - | - | TRBJ1-2
TGTGCCAGCAGCTTGCTCAGGGGCGAGCAGTACTTC | CASSLLRGEQYF | TRBV5-4 | - | - | TRBJ2-7
TGTGCCAGCAGCCCCCCTGGGGCAGGAGAAAAACTGTTTTTT | CASSPPGAGEKLFF | TRBV5-4 | - | - | TRBJ1-4
TGTGCCATCAGTGAGAACCCTAGCGGGAGGGCCTCGCAGTACTTC | CAISENPSGRASQYF | TRBV10-3 | TRBD2 | - | TRBJ2-7
TGTGCCAGCAGACTAGTCCGGGCCCCTGGGAGCTACGAGCAGTACTTC | CASRLVRAPGSYEQYF | TRBV27 | - | - | TRBJ2-7
TGCGCCAGCAGCCAAGGCAGTCGAACCGGGGAGCTGTTTTTT | CASSQGSRTGELFF | TRBV4-1 | - | medium-sized | TRBJ2-2
TGTGCCAGCAGTTTGGGACTAGCGGGAGAAACTGGGGCCAACGTCCTGACTTTC | CASSLGLAGETGANVLTF | TRBV27 | TRBD2 | - | TRBJ2-6
TGTGCCAGCAGCTTATGGGCAGGGGTAACTAATGAAAAACTGTTTTTT | CASSLWAGVTNEKLFF | TRBV11-2 | - | - | TRBJ1-4
TGTGCCAGCAGCTATGGACAGGGGCACACCGGGGAGCTGTTTTTT | CASSYGQGHTGELFF | TRBV11-3 | TRBD1 | - | TRBJ2-2
TGTGCCAGCAGTGAACCTGACGTAAGGACACCACGATTCAATGGCTACACCTTC | CASSEPDVRTPRFNGYTF | TRBV2 | - | - | TRBJ1-2
TGTGCCAGCACCAGCGGGACACCGAACGCTGAAGCTTTCTTT | CASTSGTPNAEAFF | TRBV6-5 | - | - | TRBJ1-1
TGTGCCACCAGCAGCGGGAGGCTCTACACCTTC | CATSSGRLYTF | TRBV15 | - | - | TRBJ1-2
TGTGCCACCAGTGAGGGCAGGGGAAGGAATGAGCAGTTCTTC | CATSEGRGRNEQFF | TRBV24-1 | - | - | TRBJ2-1
TGTGCCAGCAGTACGGGGGGTTGGTACGAGCAGTACTTC | CASSTGGWYEQYF | TRBV6-5 | TRBD2 | once | TRBJ2-7
TGTGCCAGCAGCCCAGGGGGCGACTATGGCTACACCTTC | CASSPGGDYGYTF | TRBV11-3 | TRBD1 | few | TRBJ1-2
TGTGCCTGGAGTGTGGGACAGTTGACACCCGAGCAGTACTTC | CAWSVGQLTPEQYF | TRBV30 | TRBD1 | - | TRBJ2-7
TGTGCCACCGCCTGGGGGACTAGCAGCTCGAGCTCCTACAATGAGCAGTTCTTC | CATAWGTSSSSSYNEQFF | TRBV3-1/TRBV3-2 | TRBD2 | - | TRBJ2-1
TGTGCCAGCAGCTCCGGACTAGTGCGGACCACAGATACGCAGTATTTT | CASSSGLVRTTDTQYF | TRBV11-2 | TRBD2 | - | TRBJ2-3
TGTGCCAGCAGTGAACTCAATGAGCAGTTCTTC | CASSELNEQFF | TRBV6-1 | - | - | TRBJ2-1
TGTGCCACCAGAGACAGGGGGGACTATGGCTACACCTTC | CATRDRGDYGYTF | TRBV24-1 | TRBD1 | - | TRBJ1-2
TGTGCCAGCAGCTTGTCTAGCGTCAGAAGAGGCGAGCAGTACTTC | CASSLSSVRRGEQYF | TRBV7-2 | - | - | TRBJ2-7
TGCGCCAGCAGTCCTACGCCCGACACGAGCAATCAGCCCCAGCATTTT | CASSPTPDTSNQPQHF | TRBV4-1 | - | - | TRBJ1-5
TGTGCCAGCAGTGGGGGCAGCATTAACTATGGCTACACCTTC | CASSGGSINYGYTF | TRBV2 | - | - | TRBJ1-2
TGTGCCAGCAGCTCGACACAGGGGGCGCGCGGGGAGCTGTTTTTT | CASSSTQGARGELFF | TRBV7-3 | TRBD1 | - | TRBJ2-2
TGTGCCAGTAGTATAGATTCGGTGAACACTGAAGCTTTCTTT | CASSIDSVNTEAFF | TRBV19 | - | - | TRBJ1-1
TGCGCCAGCAGCCAAGATGGTAGCGGGAGCAACACCGGGGAGCTGTTTTTT | CASSQDGSGSNTGELFF | TRBV4-1 | TRBD2 | - | TRBJ2-2
TGTGCCAGCTCACCCGGACAGGTCAGGAACACTGAAGCTTTCTTT | CASSPGQVRNTEAFF | TRBV18 | TRBD1 | once | TRBJ1-1
TGTGCCAGCAGCTTCGGGGGAGCTATTGGCTACACCTTC | CASSFGGAIGYTF | TRBV7-9 | - | once | TRBJ1-2
TGTGCCAGTAGTATCTGGCTAGCGGAAGGAGCGAGTGTCACAGATACGCAGTATTTT | CASSIWLAEGASVTDTQYF | TRBV19 | TRBD2 | - | TRBJ2-3
TGCGCCAGCGCGGAGGGGCCTAATGAAAAACTGTTTTTT | CASAEGPNEKLFF | TRBV5-1 | - | - | TRBJ1-4
TGTGCCAGCAGCCAAGATTACCGCGTGGCAGGGGCCCAGTACTTC | CASSQDYRVAGAQYF | TRBV3-1/TRBV3-2 | - | - | TRBJ2-5
TGTGCCAGCAGCGCAGACAGGGGGTCGCCTAGCACAGATACGCAGTATTTT | CASSADRGSPSTDTQYF | TRBV2 | TRBD1 | - | TRBJ2-3
TGTGCCAGCTCACTGGGACAGGGGAACACTGAAGCTTTCTTT | CASSLGQGNTEAFF | TRBV18 | TRBD1 | - | TRBJ1-1